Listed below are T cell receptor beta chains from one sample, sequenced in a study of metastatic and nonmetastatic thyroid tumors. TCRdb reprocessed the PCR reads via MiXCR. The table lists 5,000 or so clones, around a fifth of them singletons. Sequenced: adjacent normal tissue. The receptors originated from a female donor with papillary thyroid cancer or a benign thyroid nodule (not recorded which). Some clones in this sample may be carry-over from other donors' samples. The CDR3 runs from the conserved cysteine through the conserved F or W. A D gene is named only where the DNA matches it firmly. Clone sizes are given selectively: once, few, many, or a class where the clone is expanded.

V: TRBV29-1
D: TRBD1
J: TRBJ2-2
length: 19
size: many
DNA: TGCAGCGTGGACGAGCTTATGACCAGGCAGGGGGCCAACACCGGGGAGCTGTTTTTT
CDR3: CSVDELMTRQGANTGELFF

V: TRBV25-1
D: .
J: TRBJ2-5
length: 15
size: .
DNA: TGTGCCAGCAGTGATCCACGAGGGAACCGCGAGACCCAGTACTTC
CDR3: CASSDPRGNRETQYF

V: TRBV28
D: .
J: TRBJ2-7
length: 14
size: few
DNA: TGTGCCAGCAGTTTTAGAGGAGAACTCTACGAGCAGTACTTC
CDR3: CASSFRGELYEQYF

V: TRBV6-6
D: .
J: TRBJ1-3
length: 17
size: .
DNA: TGTGCCAGCGGTTACCCCGTGGCGGGCTACTCTGGAAACACCATATATTTT
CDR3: CASGYPVAGYSGNTIYF

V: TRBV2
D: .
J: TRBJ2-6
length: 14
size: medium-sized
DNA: TGTGCCAGCAACAGCTTCTCTGGGGCCAACGTCCTGACTTTC
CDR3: CASNSFSGANVLTF

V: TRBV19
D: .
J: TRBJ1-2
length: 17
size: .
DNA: TGTGCCAGTAGTCCCCGGAACCTACGGGCTCAGGGCTATGGCTACACCTTC
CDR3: CASSPRNLRAQGYGYTF

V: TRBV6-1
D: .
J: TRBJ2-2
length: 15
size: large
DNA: TGTGCCAGCAGTCCCCACCACGCGAACACCGGGGAGCTGTTTTTT
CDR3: CASSPHHANTGELFF

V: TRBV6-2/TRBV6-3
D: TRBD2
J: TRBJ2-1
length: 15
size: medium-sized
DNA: TGTGCCAGCACCCTACTAGCGGGGGAGTCCAATGAGCAGTTCTTC
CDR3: CASTLLAGESNEQFF

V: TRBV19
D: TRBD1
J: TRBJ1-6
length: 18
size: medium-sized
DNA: TGTGCCAGTAGACCTCCGGGACAGGGGCTCACCTATAATTCACCCCTCCACTTT
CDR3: CASRPPGQGLTYNSPLHF

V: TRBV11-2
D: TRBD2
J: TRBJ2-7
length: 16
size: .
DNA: TGTGCCAGCAGTCTCACTAGCGGGGGGAGTTCCTACGAGCAGTACTTC
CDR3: CASSLTSGGSSYEQYF

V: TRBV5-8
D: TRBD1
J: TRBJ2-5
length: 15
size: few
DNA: TGTGCCAGCAGCTTGGCTCGGGACAGGGGAGAGACCCAGTACTTC
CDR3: CASSLARDRGETQYF

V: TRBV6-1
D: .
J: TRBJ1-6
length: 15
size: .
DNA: TGTGCCAGCAGTGAAGCGGGCAGGGCAAATTCACCCCTCCACTTT
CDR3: CASSEAGRANSPLHF

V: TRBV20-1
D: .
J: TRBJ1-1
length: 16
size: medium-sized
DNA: TGCAGTGCTAGAGATGGGTTTCGGGGGCGCGACACTGAAGCTTTCTTT
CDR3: CSARDGFRGRDTEAFF

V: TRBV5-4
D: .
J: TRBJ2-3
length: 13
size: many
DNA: TGTGCCAGCACCAAGAGGGGGGCAGATACGCAGTATTTT
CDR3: CASTKRGADTQYF

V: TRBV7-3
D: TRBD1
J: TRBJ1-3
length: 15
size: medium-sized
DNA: TGTGCCAGCAGCTACGGACAGGGCTCCGGAAACACCATATATTTT
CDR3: CASSYGQGSGNTIYF

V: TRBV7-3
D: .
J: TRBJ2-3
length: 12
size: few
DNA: TGTGCCAGCAGCCATGGTGCAGATACGCAGTATTTT
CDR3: CASSHGADTQYF

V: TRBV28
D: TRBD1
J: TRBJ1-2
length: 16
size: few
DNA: TGTGCCAGCAAAGAGGCCTACAGGGGACCCAACTATGGCTACACCTTC
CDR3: CASKEAYRGPNYGYTF

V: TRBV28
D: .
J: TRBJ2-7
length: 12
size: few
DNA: TGTGCCAGCAGGGGCGGGTCCTACGAGCAGTACTTC
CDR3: CASRGGSYEQYF

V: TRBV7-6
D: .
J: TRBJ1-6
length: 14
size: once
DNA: TGTGCCAGCAGCTTTGCAGGAGGCAATTCACCCCTCCACTTT
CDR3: CASSFAGGNSPLHF

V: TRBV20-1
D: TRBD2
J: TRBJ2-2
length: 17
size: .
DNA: TGTAGTGCTAGAGACCCTTGGGCGGGGGTGAACACCGGAGAGCTGTTTTTT
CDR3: CSARDPWAGVNTGELFF

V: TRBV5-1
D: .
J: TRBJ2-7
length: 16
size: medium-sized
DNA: TGCGCCAGCAGCCCCCAGGGGGGGCAGGGAGCCTACGAGCAGTACTTC
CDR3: CASSPQGGQGAYEQYF

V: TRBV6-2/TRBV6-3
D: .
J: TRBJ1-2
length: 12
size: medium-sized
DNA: TGTGCCAGCAGTTTGACGGACTATGGCTACACCTTC
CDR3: CASSLTDYGYTF

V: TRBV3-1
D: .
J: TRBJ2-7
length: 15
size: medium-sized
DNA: TGTGCCAGCAGCCTACGGAAGGACAGACTCTACGAGCAGTACTTC
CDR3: CASSLRKDRLYEQYF

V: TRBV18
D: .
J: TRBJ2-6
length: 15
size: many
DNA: TGTGCCAGCTCACCCACCCCGTCTGGGGCCAACGTCCTGACTTTC
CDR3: CASSPTPSGANVLTF

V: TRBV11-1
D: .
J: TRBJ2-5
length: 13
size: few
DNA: TGTGCCAGCAGATCACAGGGTGTGGAGACCCAGTACTTC
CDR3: CASRSQGVETQYF

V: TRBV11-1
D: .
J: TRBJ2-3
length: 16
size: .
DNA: TGTGCCAGCAGCAGACCCACTAGGTGGTGGGGAAATGCGCAGTATTTT
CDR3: CASSRPTRWWGNAQYF

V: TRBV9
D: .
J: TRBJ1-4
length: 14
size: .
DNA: TGTGCCAGCAGAGTAGGGGGAGTTAATGAAAAACTGTTATTT
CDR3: CASRVGGVNEKLLF

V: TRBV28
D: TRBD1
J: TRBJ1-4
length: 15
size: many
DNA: TGTGCCAGCAGTCTGGGACAGTCGCGTAATGAAAAACTGTTTTTT
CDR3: CASSLGQSRNEKLFF

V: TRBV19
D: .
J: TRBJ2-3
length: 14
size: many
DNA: TGTGCCAGTAGTATGGGGGAAGGCACAGATACGCAGTATTTT
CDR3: CASSMGEGTDTQYF

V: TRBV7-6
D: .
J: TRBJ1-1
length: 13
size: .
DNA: TGTGCCAGCAGCTTCCAGGGAAGCACTGAAGCTTTCTTT
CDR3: CASSFQGSTEAFF

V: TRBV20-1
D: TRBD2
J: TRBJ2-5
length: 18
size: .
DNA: TGCAGTGCTAGAGACCTCCAGCGGGAGGGAGGGTGTCAAGAGAACCAGTACTTC
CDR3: CSARDLQREGGCQENQYF

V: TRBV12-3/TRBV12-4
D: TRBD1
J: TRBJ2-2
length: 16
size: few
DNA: TGTGCCAGCAGTTTAGGGACAGGGGTGAACACCGGGGAGCTGTTTTTT
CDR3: CASSLGTGVNTGELFF

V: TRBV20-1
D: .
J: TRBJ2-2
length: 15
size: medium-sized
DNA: TGCAGTGCTAGAGAACCGGGCAGGATGACCGGGGAGCTGTTTTTT
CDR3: CSAREPGRMTGELFF

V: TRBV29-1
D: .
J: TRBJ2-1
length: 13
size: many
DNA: TGCAGCTCTGGGGAGGGGGGTCTCAATGAGCAGTTCTTC
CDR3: CSSGEGGLNEQFF

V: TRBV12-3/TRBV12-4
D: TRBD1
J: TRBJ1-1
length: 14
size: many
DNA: TGTGCCAGCAGTTACGGACAGGTGAACACTGAAGCTTTCTTT
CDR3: CASSYGQVNTEAFF

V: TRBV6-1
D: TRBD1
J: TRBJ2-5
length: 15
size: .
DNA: TGTGCCAGCAGTGAAGCCCGGACAGGGACAGAGACCCAGTACTTC
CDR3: CASSEARTGTETQYF

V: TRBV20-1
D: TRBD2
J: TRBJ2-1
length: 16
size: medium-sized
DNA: TGCAGTGCTCCCGCCTGGACTAGCGGTTCCTACAATGAGCAGTTCTTC
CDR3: CSAPAWTSGSYNEQFF

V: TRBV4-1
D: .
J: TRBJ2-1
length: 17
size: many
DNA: TGCGCCAGCAGCCGTTATATGGGGGTCGCTACCTACAATGAGCAGTTCTTC
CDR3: CASSRYMGVATYNEQFF

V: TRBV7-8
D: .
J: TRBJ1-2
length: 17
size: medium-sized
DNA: TGTGCCAGCAGCTTAGAAAGGTCGCGACAGGAGAACTATGGCTACACCTTC
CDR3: CASSLERSRQENYGYTF

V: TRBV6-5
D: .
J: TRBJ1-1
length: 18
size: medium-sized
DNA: TGTGCCAGCAGTTATGCCCAAGGGTATAGGGACCTGAACACTGAAGCTTTCTTT
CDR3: CASSYAQGYRDLNTEAFF

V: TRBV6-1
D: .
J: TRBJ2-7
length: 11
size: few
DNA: TGTGCCAGCAGCTGGGCCGGGGAGCAGTACTTC
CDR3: CASSWAGEQYF

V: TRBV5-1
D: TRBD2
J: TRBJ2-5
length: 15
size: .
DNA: TGCGCCAGCAGCTCCCAGACTAGCGGGAGGGAGACCCAGTACTTC
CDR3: CASSSQTSGRETQYF

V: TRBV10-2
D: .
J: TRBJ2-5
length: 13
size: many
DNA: TGCGCCAGCAGTAGGCAGCGGCAAGAGACCCAGTACTTC
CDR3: CASSRQRQETQYF

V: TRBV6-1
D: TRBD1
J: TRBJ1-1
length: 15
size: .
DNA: TGTGCCGGCAGGGCGGCAGGGGGCGCTCGAACTCAAGCTTTCTTT
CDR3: CAGRAAGGARTQAFF

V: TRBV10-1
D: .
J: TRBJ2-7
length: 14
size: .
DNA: TGCGCCAGCAGTCCGGGGGGCAAAGCCTACGAGCAGTACTTC
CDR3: CASSPGGKAYEQYF

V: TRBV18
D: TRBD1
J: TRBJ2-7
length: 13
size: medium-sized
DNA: TGTGCCAGCTCCCGGACAGGGGGGAACGAGCAGTACTTC
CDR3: CASSRTGGNEQYF

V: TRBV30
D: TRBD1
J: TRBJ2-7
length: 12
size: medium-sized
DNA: TGTGCCTGGGGGACAGGGAACTACGAGCAGTACTTC
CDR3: CAWGTGNYEQYF

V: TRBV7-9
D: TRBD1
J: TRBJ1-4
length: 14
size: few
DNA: TGTGCCAGCAGCTCCAGGGGGCCGGATGAAAAACTGTTTTTT
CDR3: CASSSRGPDEKLFF

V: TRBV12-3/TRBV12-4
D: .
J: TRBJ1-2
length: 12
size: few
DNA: TGTGCCAGCAGTTTCAATAACTATGGCTACACCTTC
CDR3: CASSFNNYGYTF

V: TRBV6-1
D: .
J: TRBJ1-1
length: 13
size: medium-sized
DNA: TGTGCCAGCAGACTACAGGGGAACACTGAAGCTTTCTTT
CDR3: CASRLQGNTEAFF

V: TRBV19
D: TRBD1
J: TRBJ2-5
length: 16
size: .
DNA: TGTGCCAGTAGTATACTGACAGGGTACGGCCAAGAGACACAGTACTTC
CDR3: CASSILTGYGQETQYF

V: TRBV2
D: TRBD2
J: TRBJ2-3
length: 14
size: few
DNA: TGTGCCAGCAGTGAATGGGGGGGTTCAGATACGCAGTATTTT
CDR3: CASSEWGGSDTQYF

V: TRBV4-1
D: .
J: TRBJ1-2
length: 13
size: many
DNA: TGCGCCAGCAGCCAACTGGGGGCACATGGCCACACCTTC
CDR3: CASSQLGAHGHTF

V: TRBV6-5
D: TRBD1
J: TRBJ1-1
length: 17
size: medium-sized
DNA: TGTGCCAGCAGTTACTCCCTCACCGGGACAGGGGGCACTGAAGCTTTCTTT
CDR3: CASSYSLTGTGGTEAFF

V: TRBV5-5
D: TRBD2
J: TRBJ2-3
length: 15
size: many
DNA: TGTGCCAGCAGCCCGACTAGCGGGGGGGGAGATACGCAGTATTTT
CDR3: CASSPTSGGGDTQYF

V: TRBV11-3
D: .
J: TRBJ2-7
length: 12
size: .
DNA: TGTGCCATCGGGACGGACCCCTACGAGCAGTACTTC
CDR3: CAIGTDPYEQYF

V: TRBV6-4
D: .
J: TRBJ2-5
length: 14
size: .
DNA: TGTGCCAGCAGTCCCGGGACTGAAAAAGAGACCCAGTACTTC
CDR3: CASSPGTEKETQYF

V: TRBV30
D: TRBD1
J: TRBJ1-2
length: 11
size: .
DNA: TGTGCCTGCGGGACAGAGTATGGCTACACCTTC
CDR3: CACGTEYGYTF

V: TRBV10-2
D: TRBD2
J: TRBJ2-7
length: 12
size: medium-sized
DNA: TGCGCCAGCCGCGGGGGGGCCCTCGAGCAGTACTTC
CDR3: CASRGGALEQYF

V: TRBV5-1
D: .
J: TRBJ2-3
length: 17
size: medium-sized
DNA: TGCGCCAGCAGCTTTTACGGGTGGAGACGACACACAGATACGCAGTATTTT
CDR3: CASSFYGWRRHTDTQYF